The next 18 T cell receptor beta chains were all read from a single sample in a study of neurological immune-mediated disorders (dated by TCRdb to about 2019). Library generation was performed with 5' RACE. The sample was run on an Illumina HiSeq 2500. TCRdb reran the public reads through fastp at Q25 and MiXCR, keeping productive beta chains. Every distinct CDR3 protein forms one entry, paired with its most common genes and DNA. This sample gives some 47,000 distinct CDR3 sequences in total; around a fifth of them show up just once. About 4.7% of the sample comes from the top ten. Per the publication, the time point label means: technical triplicate 3. Sequencing input: PBMCs. The receptors shown here come from a man aged 55 to 69 with HTLV-1-associated myelopathy (HAM/TSP).

The chain couples TRBV25-1 to TRBJ1-5, with D perhaps TRBD1 (5 bases). CDR3 length: 14 residues. Germline V gene sequence: CDR1 MGHDK, CDR2 SYGVNS. Deletions cut 5 bases from V and 0 bases from J, with 8 bases between. The CDR3 nucleotides read TGTGCCAGCAGTCAGGGTGGTAGCAATCAGCCCCAGCATTTT. Its protein is CASSQGGSNQPQHF.

The table lists this clonotype with a count of one. This chain links TRBV11-2 with TRBJ2-2; TRBD2 aligns across 14 bases. The V and J ends lost 5 bases and 4 bases, in that order; junction bases with no gene match: 9. CDR1 is SGHAT, CDR2 FQNNGV, per germline. The CDR3 spans 18 residues. The CDR3 region has the DNA TGTGCCAGCAGCCTCCGGCCCGGACTAGCGGGAGGCACCGGGGAGCTGTTTTTT. Translated: CASSLRPGLAGGTGELFF.

V usage is TRBV5-1 and J usage is TRBJ2-5; no firm D call. Germline CDR1 reads SGHRS; CDR2 reads YFSETQ. The length of the CDR3 is 15 residues. The V end was cut by 0 bases, the J end by 3 bases, with 12 bases between. The chain's CDR3 is CASSLDGELEETQYF. CDR3 nucleotides: TGCGCCAGCAGCTTGGATGGGGAATTGGAAGAGACCCAGTACTTC.

This chain uses TRBV9 with TRBJ2-3; unclear D gene. Trimming took off 3 bases at V and 1 base at J, with 12 bases between the two ends. The CDR3 covers 15 residues. Germline loops: CDR1 SGDLS, CDR2 YYNGEE. The CDR3 protein is CASSGVDVGTDTQYF. CDR3 DNA sequence: TGTGCCAGCAGCGGGGTGGACGTGGGCACAGATACGCAGTATTTT. Variable domain in full (rest from reference TRBV9 and TRBJ2-3): DSGVTQTPKHLITATGQRVTLRCSPRSGDLSVYWYQQSLDQGLQFLIQYYNGEERAKGNILERFSAQQFPDLHSELNLSSLELGDSALYFCASSGVDVGTDTQYFGPGTRLTVL.

The sample holds many counts of this clonotype. The chain employs TRBV7-9 and TRBJ2-7; 11 positions agree with TRBD2. There are 16 residues in the CDR3. V gave up 4 bases and J gave up 5 bases; unmatched junction bases: 10. Per the germline V gene, CDR1 is SEHNR and CDR2 is FQNEAQ (reference sequence). The CDR3 protein is CASSSKLAGDANEQYF. The CDR3 nucleotides read TGTGCCAGCAGCTCGAAACTAGCGGGGGACGCGAACGAGCAGTACTTC.

The J gene is TRBJ2-1, the V gene TRBV5-1; the D gene is possibly TRBD2 (6 bases). The CDR3 sequence is 16 residues long. The germline V gene has CDR1 SGHRS and CDR2 YFSETQ. V dropped 3 bases and J dropped 8 bases, with 21 bases sitting between them. The CDR3 sequence: CASSSKVATGGYEQFF. The CDR3 DNA follows: TGCGCCAGCAGCTCGAAGGTAGCGACTGGAGGGTATGAGCAGTTCTTC.

Many counts were recorded for this clonotype. The rearrangement links TRBV12-3 or TRBV12-4 to TRBJ2-6, with TRBD1 matching 9 bases. The CDR3 spans 18 residues. With 6 bases clipped from V and 1 base from J, the junction kept 10 bases outside the gene matches. The CDR3 loop reads CASSRTGQGSSGANVLTF. CDR3 nucleotide sequence: TGTGCCAGCAGCCGGACGGGACAGGGATCTTCTGGGGCCAACGTCCTGACTTTC.

In this sample, this clonotype turned up many times. The V call is TRBV25-1, the J call TRBJ1-5; a weak D match, TRBD1 (6 bases). The CDR3 consists of 14 residues. In germline, CDR1 is MGHDK, CDR2 SYGVNS. The V and J ends lost 4 bases and 4 bases respectively, with 11 bases between them. The CDR3 DNA is TGTGCCAGCAGTGGGGGGGGGGCGAATCAGCCCCAGCATTTT. Amino acid sequence: CASSGGGANQPQHF.

This clonotype was observed many times. This sequence joins TRBV9 and TRBJ2-7; TRBD2 agrees at 8 bases. Germline V gene sequence: CDR1 SGDLS, CDR2 YYNGEE. Trimming at V came to 3 bases and at J to 5 bases, leaving 16 bases not matched to a gene. This CDR3 comprises 17 residues. The CDR3 protein is CASSGTGGVAGSHEQYF. Written as DNA, the CDR3 is TGTGCCAGCAGCGGGACCGGAGGTGTAGCGGGATCCCACGAGCAGTACTTC.

The sample holds many counts of this clonotype. The V and J genes are TRBV4-1 and TRBJ1-4; perhaps TRBD1 as D (6 bases). This CDR3 region has 13 residues. The V gene lost 7 bases and the J gene lost 11 bases, with 17 bases spanning the gap. The germline V gene has CDR1 MGHRA and CDR2 YSYEKL. The CDR3 sequence: CASKDNRGAKLFF. The CDR3 DNA is TGCGCCAGCAAAGACAATAGGGGGGCCAAACTGTTTTTT.

This clonotype was counted at least ten times. The V gene is TRBV20-1, the J gene TRBJ2-7; 10 positions agree with TRBD1. Germline V gives CDR1 DFQATT, CDR2 SNEGSKA (reference sequence). J was trimmed by 3 bases and V by 8 bases; bases with no gene match: 7. The CDR3 spans 13 residues. The CDR3 loop reads CSSARTGGYEQYF. The DNA for the CDR3 is TGCAGTTCCGCCCGGACAGGGGGCTACGAGCAGTACTTC.

The chain carries TRBV29-1 and TRBJ2-7, with a tentative D call TRBD1 (5 bases). The germline V gene encodes CDR1 SQVTM and CDR2 ANQGSEA. The CDR3 has 10 amino acids. Trimming took off 6 bases at V and 7 bases at J, with 10 bases between the two ends. This CDR3 reads CSVTAGEQYF. For the CDR3, the DNA is TGCAGCGTGACAGCTGGTGAGCAGTACTTC.

This sequence joins TRBV27 and TRBJ2-7; D is unresolved. V shed 3 bases and J shed 3 bases, with 9 bases lying between them. Germline V CDR1 and CDR2: MNHEY, SMNVEV (reference sequence). The CDR3 has 13 amino acids. The CDR3: CASSFKVGYEQYF. CDR3 bases: TGTGCCAGCAGTTTTAAGGTGGGCTACGAGCAGTACTTC.

This clonotype was observed once. The junction and the germline gene differ at one end; a read error may be behind it. The J gene is TRBJ2-1, the V gene TRBV12-3 or TRBV12-4; a possible D gene is TRBD2 (6 bases). The CDR3 loop spans 14 amino acids. In nucleotides, the CDR3 is TGTGCCAGCAGTGTCACCCAGCGGGCCAATGAGCAGTTATTC. Translated, it gives CASSVTQRANEQLF.

J is TRBJ2-3 and V is TRBV5-1; the D is unclear. The CDR3 is made up of 13 amino acids. CDR1 and CDR2 from the germline V gene are SGHRS and YFSETQ. Trimming cost V 3 bases and J 5 bases, with 10 bases left between them. CDR3 bases: TGCGCCAGCAGCTCCGGACCTAAAGATACGCAGTATTTT. Translated: CASSSGPKDTQYF. Using reference TRBV5-1 and TRBJ2-3 for the parts outside the CDR3, the full variable domain is KAGVTQTPRYLIKTRGQQVTLSCSPISGHRSVSWYQQTPGQGLQFLFEYFSETQRNKGNFPGRFSGRQFSNSRSEMNVSTLELGDSALYLCASSSGPKDTQYFGPGTRLTVL.

This clonotype has ten or more counts. Germline and junction disagree at one end, which may indicate a read error. This rearrangement joins TRBV15 to TRBJ2-6; maybe TRBD2 (6 bases). The CDR3 is 15 residues long. CDR1 and CDR2 (germline): LNHNV, YYDKDF (reference sequence). DNA for the CDR3: TGTGCCACCAGAAGAGGGGCGGGGGGGGCCAACGTCCTGACTTTC. Residues: CATRRGAGGANVLTF.

This clonotype was observed a handful of times. This chain uses TRBV20-1 with TRBJ1-2, with D possibly TRBD1 on 6 matching bases. The CDR3 spans 14 residues. The germline gives CDR1 DFQATT, CDR2 SNEGSKA (reference sequence). CDR3: CIRRDSTGAYGYTF. The CDR3 DNA sequence: TGCATCAGACGTGATTCGACGGGGGCGTATGGCTACACCTTC.

V usage is TRBV20-1 and J usage is TRBJ1-5; D is possibly TRBD1 (5 bases). This CDR3 is built from 13 residues. V lost 6 bases and J lost 4, with 13 bases in between. Germline assignment: CDR1 DFQATT and CDR2 SNEGSKA (reference sequence). The CDR3 region is CSATGGVNQPQHF. The CDR3 region has the DNA TGCAGTGCCACGGGGGGGGTGAATCAGCCCCAGCATTTT.